This T cell receptor beta chain was captured in a study of beta chain features in type 1 diabetes (dated by TCRdb to between 2018 and 2020). Regarding the complete study: No differences in mean age, gender distribution, total cell number or subset yield were found between patients and healthy donors. Across all samples, 107,917,701 sorted cells were examined, and cell number per subset correlated strongly with RNA yield. In the study, TCRB repertoires of sorted circulating CD4+ T cell subsets from recently diagnosed type 1 diabetes patients were compared with those of matched healthy donors. Naive and central memory subsets were obtained from all 30 or so donors, but regulatory and stem cell-like memory subsets were isolated from only 8 patients and roughly eight healthy donors.

The High Capacity cDNA Reverse Transcription Kit was used to reverse transcribe all of the isolated RNA, meaning that expressed TCRB transcripts were what got sequenced. Deep immunoSEQ sequencing was performed on naive, central memory and regulatory T cell samples, with an average of around 3.4 million total reads per sample. After sorted cells were lysed in RLT buffer, RNA was extracted with DNase-treated RNeasy Micro or Mini kits, with the choice depending on cell number. Each cell subset was processed on its own to prevent cross-contamination, while patient and healthy donor samples were processed together. The immunoSEQ multiplex PCR was used to amplify TCRB sequences from cDNA, yielding 87-bp fragments that span the CDR3 region. Sequencing of the amplicons was performed on the Illumina HiSeq platform. For the original study's pipeline: PCR bias was corrected computationally using synthetic template baselines, and reads within Hamming distance 2 were collapsed, with unmergeable singletons discarded. By aligning reads against IMGT, V, D and J genes, CDR3 length, and insertions or deletions at six rearrangement sites were assigned. Clonotype counts were normalized to sorted cell number within each subset before computing true diversity and Gini coefficients with the tcR R package. Repertoire sharing was quantified using the overlap coefficient calculated on TCRB nucleotide sequences. Out-of-frame TCRB sequences from naive cells were analyzed to stand in for the pre-selection repertoire. This is the immuneACCESS table as TCRdb keeps it, with only in-frame sequences that have V and J called. A part of the clones is gone; compared with another copy, unresolved V genes explain less than half, and the rest is unexplained. That table is the source of V, J and clone size, and D and trimming were worked out from the DNA. Across this sample there are fewer than 500,000 clones, with around 13% seen only once. The ten largest clones capture 0.035% to 0.04% of the sample.

A single peripheral blood draw of around 100 mL on average was collected from each donor into heparinised tubes. A BD FACSAria II was used to sort naive, central memory, regulatory and stem cell-like memory CD4+ T cells with a panel that included CD45RO, CCR7, CD25, CD127, CD95 and CD27. Every sorted population had a purity above 95%. Right away, PBMCs were isolated by Lymphoprep density gradient centrifugation and were stained directly, with no culture step. Samples were stained and sorted in pairs, with one healthy donor and one patient per experiment, so that batch effects were minimized. Concerning this clone: The target of this receptor is not known. No much larger clone exists at a distance of one base, and base qualities are not known.

Results the study describes overall, beyond this receptor: PCR may preferentially amplify shorter templates, but because patient and control samples were amplified and corrected together, any resulting skew would affect both groups equally. In all four CD4+ subsets, TCRB CDR3 length was moderately but significantly shorter in type 1 diabetes patients. Because cDNA rather than genomic DNA was sequenced, highly expressing activated cells could have been over-represented, although no difference in activation and CD3 levels was found between groups. Naive, central memory and regulatory TCRB repertoires appeared to be more similar among patients than among healthy donors. Because small numbers of individuals were included in the HLA sub-analyses, any influence of HLA type on TCRB rearrangement was left unresolved. Patients with type 1 diabetes made fewer insertions and deleted more nucleotides at VDJ recombination sites, implying thymic rearrangement abnormalities.

Looking up the germline V gene yields CDR1 SNHLY and CDR2 FYNNEI. From its cysteine to its phenylalanine, the CDR3 spans 15 amino acids. Only the CDR3 DNA is retained, 45 bases long and in frame from the first base. V lost 2 bases and J lost 3 bases; the stretch between them is 8 bases long. The sequence joins TRBV2 to TRBJ1-6, with no reliable assignment of the D segment. Source material: naive CD4+ T cells from blood. The label giving this sample's cell subset or site can be read as: true naive CD4+ T cells. The clonotype comes from a man aged 25 to 40 in good health. The CDR3 has the sequence CASSESTGYNSPLHF. The DNA reads as follows: TGTGCCAGCAGTGAATCGACTGGCTATAATTCACCCCTCCACTTT.